This T cell receptor beta chain was sequenced during a study of blood T cells in healthy people across ages (dated by TCRdb to about 2015). In the study overall: In model experiments, template switching captured roughly one uniquely barcoded TCR beta cDNA molecule for every two T cells. To track age-related changes in TCR beta repertoire diversity, the study relied on deep sequencing normalized with unique cDNA molecular identifiers. Using the same blood draw, the study looked at two additional independent replicas of 1 million unique cDNA reads for two donors, one aged 18 to 30 and the other aged 80 or older. To avoid experimental bias, donors of different ages were spread randomly across the sequencing lanes. Donors were grouped into four age groups: young (average 16 years), middle-aged (about 40), aged (around 56) and long-lived (around 82).

The donors were some 36 Caucasian individuals from Russia, aged roughly 6 to 100 years, who were systemically healthy. Approximately 10 milliliters of peripheral blood were collected from each donor into EDTA-treated Vacutainer tubes. Ficoll-Paque density-gradient centrifugation was used to isolate PBMCs, with at least 6.5 million obtained per sample. Total RNA was extracted from PBMCs with Trizol reagent, with at least 5 micrograms obtained per sample. For every donor, flow cytometry on a PBMC aliquot measured the percentage of naive CD45RAhigh/CD27high T cells. Overall study outcomes, separate from this receptor: Estimates of total diversity based on one million sequenced T cells were considered lower bounds and underestimates. Compared with the aged group, the long-lived group had more naive CD4+ T cells, fewer expanded clones and increased TCR diversity, a pattern suggesting age selection. As age increased, observed TCR beta diversity per million T cells dropped in a roughly linear way, and a significant reduction was already evident by age 40. Since profiling was done on bulk unsorted PBMCs, naive and antigen-experienced compartments could not be conclusively compared. The CMV infection status of donors was not known, potentially confounding age-related changes in expanded clonotypes. Observed TCR beta diversity correlated strongly with the percentage of naive T cells measured by flow cytometry.

The method behind the library was 5' RACE. Instrument on record: Illumina HiSeq 2500. A second PCR of about 6 to 11 cycles was performed with a sample-barcoded 5' primer and a J-beta primer mix. Each TCR beta cDNA molecule received a unique molecular identifier from a template-switch 5' adaptor carrying 12 random nucleotides. At least 3 million CDR3-containing paired-end reads were obtained from each sample. All of the RNA was converted into first-strand cDNA using the Mint cDNA synthesis kit, with a TRBC-specific oligonucleotide serving as the primer. After uracil-DNA glycosylase treatment, a first 18-cycle PCR used universal primers M1SS and BC2_uni_R on all cDNA. On the authors' methods: Normalization of each sample was performed by random selection of 1 million high-quality reads, each carrying a distinct molecular identifier. Reads sharing molecular identifiers were discarded rather than binned into consensus sequences. MiTCR, run with a Q25 quality threshold and the strictest error-elimination algorithm, handled CDR3 identification, clonotype clustering and error correction. A nonparametric unseen species model with Euler transformation was used to estimate lower-bound total TCR beta diversity. TCRdb reprocessing: public reads trimmed at Q25 with fastp, clones called with MiXCR, in-frame beta chains kept. Each entry merges the rows of one CDR3 protein and shows their most common DNA and genes. The V and J calls come from TCRdb's annotation, not from the publication. For this sample the table gives fewer than 2,000,000 distinct CDR3 sequences, of which 34% were detected only once. Approximately 10% of the sample lies in the top ten.

The CDR3, from cysteine to phenylalanine, totals 15 residues. The kept DNA is CDR3 alone, 45 bases in frame from the first base. From V the trimming removes 1 base and from J it removes 4 bases, while the gene matches leave 7 bases of the junction unaccounted for. In the germline V gene (reference sequence), CDR1 corresponds to GTSNPN and CDR2 to SVGIG. Regarding this clonotype: This receptor's antigen is unknown. Per-nucleotide qualities are absent, and no much larger clonotype sits a single base away.

The V and J genes are TRBV30 and TRBJ2-5; the junction holds 9 bases that match TRBD2. The receptor's source is a woman aged 30 to 39 in good health. Sequencing was carried out using blood. The CDR3 amino acid sequence is: CAWSGLAAGVETQYF. In nucleotides, the sequence is TGTGCCTGGAGTGGACTAGCGGCAGGAGTAGAGACCCAGTACTTC.